A selection of T cell receptor beta chains follows, all from one sample in a study of circulating tumor DNA in untreated peripheral T-cell lymphoma. Only in-frame clones appear in the TCRdb table, and some are missing; sequencing was by immunoSEQ multiplex PCR. Here the sample spans more than 4,500 clones, approximately 70% being singletons. The specimen sequenced was tumor tissue. These receptors came from a human donor with peripheral T-cell lymphoma. The CDR3 runs from the conserved cysteine through the conserved F or W. The D gene is left open where the match is weak. Rows may omit the clone size; those that give it use once, few, many or a size class.

>NA|TRBJ1-1|TRBV18|NA
TGTGCCAGCTCAAGACAGAGCACTGAAGCTTTCTTT
CASSRQSTEAFF
>TRBD2|TRBJ2-7|TRBV10-3|NA
TGTGCCATCAGTGAGTCCGGGGGCGGGAGGTTGGACGAGCAGTACTTC
CAISESGGGRLDEQYF
>NA|TRBJ1-4|TRBV28|NA
TGTGCCAGCAGTTCGGGGTCAACTAATGAAAAACTGTTTTTT
CASSSGSTNEKLFF
>NA|TRBJ2-3|TRBV6-8|few
TGTGCCAGCACCCCTTGGCGGGCGGATACGCAGTATTTT
CASTPWRADTQYF
>NA|TRBJ2-6|TRBV28|NA
TGTGCCAGCAGTTTAAGAGGAGCTGGGGCCAACGTCCTGACTTTC
CASSLRGAGANVLTF
>NA|TRBJ2-3|TRBV9|NA
TGTGCCAGCATCTACGCGAGCACGGATACGCAGTATTTT
CASIYASTDTQYF
>NA|TRBJ2-5|TRBV11-3|NA
TGTGCCAGCAGCTTGTCCCAGGGGGGTCTTAACGGGGAGACCCAGTACTTC
CASSLSQGGLNGETQYF
>TRBD1|TRBJ2-7|TRBV14|few
TGTGCCAGCAGCCAGGAACCCGGGACAGGGGGCCTCGAGCAGTACTTC
CASSQEPGTGGLEQYF
>TRBD2|TRBJ2-7|TRBV15|NA
TGTGCCACCAGCCTTGGACTAGCGGCCTACGAGCAGTACTTC
CATSLGLAAYEQYF
>NA|TRBJ1-2|TRBV6-8|NA
TGTGCCAGCAAACAGGGTACTTTAGATGGCTACACCTTC
CASKQGTLDGYTF
>NA|TRBJ2-3|TRBV29-1|NA
TGCAGCGTTGGGGGGGACACAGATACGCAGTATTTT
CSVGGDTDTQYF
>NA|TRBJ2-3|TRBV11-3|NA
TGTGCCAGCAGCTTAAGGTTGGTGGCGGGATCGAGCACAGATACGCAGTATTTT
CASSLRLVAGSSTDTQYF
>TRBD2|TRBJ2-3|TRBV28|NA
TGTGCCAGCAGGTTAGGGACTAGCGGGGGATTCACAGATACGCAGTATTTT
CASRLGTSGGFTDTQYF
>TRBD1|TRBJ2-5|TRBV11-3|once
TGTGCCAGCAGCAGTACCGGGACAGCAGGGGAGACCCAGTACTTC
CASSSTGTAGETQYF
>NA|TRBJ2-1|TRBV18|few
TGTGCCAGCTCACCGGCTTCAAGGGTCAATGAGCAGTTCTTC
CASSPASRVNEQFF
>NA|TRBJ2-1|TRBV6-8|few
TGTGCCAGCAGATACAGGGCGCCTAATGAGCAGTTCTTC
CASRYRAPNEQFF
>NA|TRBJ1-4|TRBV29-1|once
TGCAGCGTGAGCGCAGGGGACTCTAATGAAAAACTGTTTTTT
CSVSAGDSNEKLFF
>NA|TRBJ2-2|TRBV10-1|NA
TGCGCCAGCTCCCTAGACCTCACCGGGGAGCTGTTTTTT
CASSLDLTGELFF
>TRBD2|TRBJ2-7|TRBV12-5|few
TGTGCTAGTGGTAGCCGGGAGGGAGAGCAGTACTTC
CASGSREGEQYF